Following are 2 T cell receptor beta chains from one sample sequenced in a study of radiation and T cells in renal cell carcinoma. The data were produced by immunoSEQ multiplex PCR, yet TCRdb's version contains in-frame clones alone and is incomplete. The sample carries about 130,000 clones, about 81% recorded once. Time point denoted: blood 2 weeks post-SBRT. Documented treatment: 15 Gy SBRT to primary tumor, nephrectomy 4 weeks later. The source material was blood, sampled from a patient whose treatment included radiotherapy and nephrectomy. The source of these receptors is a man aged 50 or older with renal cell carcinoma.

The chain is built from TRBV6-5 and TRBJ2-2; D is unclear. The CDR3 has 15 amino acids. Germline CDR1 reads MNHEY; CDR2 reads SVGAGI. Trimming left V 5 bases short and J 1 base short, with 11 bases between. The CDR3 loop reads CASSKKVENTGELFF. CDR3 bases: TGTGCCAGCAGTAAGAAGGTAGAGAACACCGGGGAGCTGTTTTTT.

The CDR3 spells CASTDRGIEQYF. Written as DNA, the CDR3 is TGTGCCAGCACCGACCGGGGGATCGAGCAGTACTTC. The chain couples TRBV2 to TRBJ2-7; D possibly corresponds to TRBD2 (6 bases). Per germline, CDR1 SNHLY and CDR2 FYNNEI. The CDR3 extends over 12 amino acids. V was clipped by 7 bases and J by 6 bases, with 13 bases between them.